The subject of this entry is one TCR beta chain. This sample also contains other DNA sequences that code for the same CDR3. Clones were read by immunoSEQ multiplex PCR, and TCRdb kept only the in-frame ones, dropping some. The repertoire consists of 550,000 to 600,000 clones, with more than 95% occurring once and the leading ten covering 0.3%. The data are from a study of shared clonotypes between healthy human individuals. CDR1 is LNHDA, CDR2 SQIVND, per germline (reference sequence). Trimming stripped 5 bases from V and 2 bases from J, with 10 bases between. The CDR3 loop spans 13 amino acids. Positive CCR7 selection of CD45RO-negative cells yielded the naive CD8 cells, and terminally differentiated effector memory CD45RA+ cells were excluded.

The source is a man aged 25 to 40 in good health. This chain uses TRBV19 with TRBJ2-7; D could derive from TRBD1 or TRBD2 (5 bases each). The specimen was naive CD8+ T cells sorted from blood. In nucleotides, the CDR3 is TGTGCCAGTAGTCCGGGACCCGCCTACGAGCAGTACTTC. This sequence encodes CASSPGPAYEQYF.